These 8 T cell receptor beta chains originate from one sample sequenced in a study of T cell changes during pregnancy in multiple sclerosis. Clones were read by immunoSEQ multiplex PCR, and TCRdb kept only the in-frame ones, dropping some. The data hold 70,000 to 95,000 clones, with about 89% observed a single time. Sample: CD4+ T cells from peripheral blood mononuclear cells, taken in the second trimester of pregnancy. The receptors come from a female donor with multiple sclerosis, enrolled in a pregnancy study.

This clone was detected a few times. The chain uses TRBV7-9 and TRBJ1-5; unclear D gene. V lost 5 bases, J lost 7 bases, and 15 bases lay in between. This CDR3 is built from 14 residues. Germline CDR1 SEHNR, CDR2 FQNEAQ (reference sequence). CDR3 DNA: TGTGCCAGCAGCCCAACCGGGGTAGAGCAGCCCCAGCATTTT. This translates into CASSPTGVEQPQHF.

The V and J genes are TRBV20-1 and TRBJ2-7, with D tentatively TRBD2 (5 bases). The CDR3 runs to 11 residues. V dropped 5 bases and J dropped 1 base, with 6 bases sitting between them. Looked up from germline, CDR1 is DFQATT and CDR2 is SNEGSKA (reference sequence). Written as DNA, the CDR3 is TGCAGTGCTTGGGAGTCCTACGAGCAGTACTTC. As protein: CSAWESYEQYF.

The chain uses TRBV6-6 and TRBJ1-2; 8 bases match TRBD1. The CDR3 totals 15 residues. V shed 5 bases, J shed 1 base, and the junction held 6 bases outside the gene matches. The germline gives CDR1 MNHNY, CDR2 SVGAGI (reference sequence). The CDR3 DNA reads as TGTGCCAGCAGTGTAACAGGGGGAAGTAACTATGGCTACACCTTC. Protein: CASSVTGGSNYGYTF.

This clone was observed at least ten times. The chain couples TRBV27 to TRBJ2-2; tentatively, D is TRBD1 (6 bases). The CDR3 is 15 residues long. The germline CDR1 and CDR2 sequences are MNHEY and SMNVEV (reference sequence). Trimming cost V 5 bases and J 1 base, with 11 bases left between them. CDR3 nucleotides: TGTGCCAGCAGTCACGGGACAAGGAACACCGGGGAGCTGTTTTTT. Protein product: CASSHGTRNTGELFF.

CDR3: CASSSRDRTYEQYF. CDR3 in DNA: TGTGCCAGCAGCTCCCGGGACAGGACCTACGAGCAGTACTTC. This chain connects TRBV5-6 to TRBJ2-7, with 8 bases lining up with TRBD1. The CDR3 contains 14 residues. Germline CDR1 and CDR2: SGHDT and YYEEEE. The J segment lost 2 bases and the V segment lost 3 bases, leaving 4 bases of the junction unmatched.

The V gene is TRBV5-4, the J gene TRBJ1-1; no definite D call. V shed 2 bases and J shed 5 bases, with 16 bases lying between them. CDR3 length: 15 residues. Germline lookup yields CDR1 SGHNT and CDR2 YYREEE (reference sequence). The CDR3, as DNA: TGTGCCAGCAGCTTAGGTCGTGAGGGAGGAACTGAAGCTTTCTTT. Residues: CASSLGREGGTEAFF.

For the CDR3, the DNA is TGTGCCATCAGTGAGGATAGGGAGGGATCACCCCTCCACTTT. It translates to CAISEDREGSPLHF. The chain employs TRBV10-3 and TRBJ1-6; D uncertain. This CDR3 is built from 14 residues. Trimming pared 2 bases from V and 10 bases from J, leaving 12 bases between. Per germline, CDR1 ENHRY and CDR2 SYGVKD.

V gene TRBV5-1 combines with J gene TRBJ2-7; 9 bases are a match to TRBD1. The CDR3 consists of 16 residues. The ends lost 1 base at V and 5 bases at J; junction bases unmatched: 10. The germline V gene has CDR1 SGHRS and CDR2 YFSETQ. Here the CDR3 reads CASSLLVGQGKNEQYF. Written as DNA, the CDR3 is TGCGCCAGCAGCTTGTTAGTCGGACAGGGGAAGAACGAGCAGTACTTC.